This TCR beta chain was profiled in a study of naive CD8 T cells in extremely preterm neonates. Study results and caveats: Relative to older groups, preterm infants had shorter, less trimmed CDR3s with fewer N additions.

The CDR3 consists of 14 residues. Looked up from germline, CDR1 is LNHDA and CDR2 is SQIVND (reference sequence). Germline trimming cut 5 bases from V and 3 bases from J; bases unmatched to any gene: 6. The repertoire was sequenced with immunoSEQ multiplex PCR; TCRdb's copy has only in-frame clones and lacks some. This table has 7,000 to 9,000 clones, 95% to 98% appearing once. In the case of this clone: Its matching antigen is unknown.

This clonotype was obtained from a human donor in good health. The sequenced sample consisted of naive CD8+ T cells from blood. This rearrangement joins TRBV19 to TRBJ1-1; 7 bases match TRBD1. This CDR3 is CASSSRQGDTEAFF. CDR3 nucleotides: TGTGCCAGTAGTTCAAGACAGGGCGACACTGAAGCTTTCTTT.